Presented here are 10 T cell receptor beta chains from one specimen sequenced in a study of beta chain features in type 1 diabetes. Expressed TCRB transcripts were sequenced because the entire RNA isolate underwent reverse transcription. The repertoire was sequenced with immunoSEQ multiplex PCR; TCRdb's copy has only in-frame clones and lacks some. The sample consists of about 40,000 clones, around 48% of them appearing once. Sequenced input: central memory CD4+ T cells from blood. These receptors were obtained from a woman between 18 and 29 years old in good health.

The chain recombines TRBV19 with TRBJ1-5; TRBD1 might be the D (6 bases). This CDR3 region has 13 residues. V gave up 7 bases and J gave up 1 base, with 8 bases separating them. Germline V gene lookup returns CDR1 LNHDA and CDR2 SQIVND (reference sequence). The CDR3 spells CASTGESNQPQHF. The CDR3 DNA sequence: TGTGCCAGTACAGGGGAGAGCAATCAGCCCCAGCATTTT. Supplemented by reference TRBV19 and TRBJ1-5, the full variable domain reads DGGITQSPKYLFRKEGQNVTLSCEQNLNHDAMYWYRQDPGQGLRLIYYSQIVNDFQKGDIAEGYSVSREKKESFPLTVTSAQKNPTAFYLCASTGESNQPQHFGDGTRLSIL.

The chain combines TRBV19 with TRBJ1-5; D is unresolved. Germline loops: CDR1 LNHDA, CDR2 SQIVND (reference sequence). V lost 7 bases, J lost 9 bases, and 16 bases lay in between. The length of the CDR3 is 13 residues. DNA for the CDR3: TGTGCCAGTACCCTACAGACCGATCGGCCCCAGCATTTT. Its protein is CASTLQTDRPQHF.

This clone has a handful of counts. The rearrangement joins TRBV30 to TRBJ1-5, with TRBD1 as a possible D gene (5 bases). The V gene's germline CDR1 is GTSNPN and CDR2 SVGIG (reference sequence). Trimming removed 1 base from V and 6 bases from J, with 16 bases in between. This CDR3 has 15 amino acids. The CDR3 is CAWSDGGWSTQPQHF. The CDR3, as DNA: TGTGCCTGGAGTGACGGGGGATGGTCCACTCAGCCCCAGCATTTT.

The V call is TRBV27, the J call TRBJ1-1, with D perhaps TRBD1 (6 bases). Germline V CDR1 and CDR2: MNHEY, SMNVEV (reference sequence). The CDR3 loop spans 14 amino acids. V was trimmed by 3 bases and J by 8 bases, leaving 16 bases between them. The CDR3 DNA is TGTGCCAGCAGTTTTCGTCACAGGGCTGCAGAAGCTTTCTTT. Translating it yields CASSFRHRAAEAFF.

The rearrangement uses TRBV11-2 and TRBJ2-1; D ambiguous. The V end was cut by 6 bases, the J end by 6 bases, with 12 bases between. Germline V gene data show CDR1 as SGHAT and CDR2 as FQNNGV. The CDR3 totals 13 residues. This chain's CDR3 is CASRTARRNEQFF. CDR3 in DNA: TGTGCCAGCAGGACCGCTAGGCGCAATGAGCAGTTCTTC.

The gene calls are TRBV30 and TRBJ1-2; possibly TRBD1 for D (5 bases). The CDR3 contains 14 residues. V was cut by 5 bases and J by 6 bases, with 19 bases left in between. Germline V gene data show CDR1 as GTSNPN and CDR2 as SVGIG (reference sequence). Here the CDR3 reads CAWLTKGRADGYTF. CDR3 nucleotides: TGTGCCTGGTTAACTAAGGGGAGGGCGGATGGCTACACCTTC.

The rearrangement links TRBV19 to TRBJ1-5; 7 bases line up with TRBD1. With 8 bases clipped from V and 8 bases from J, the junction kept 9 bases outside the gene matches. Looked up from germline, CDR1 is LNHDA and CDR2 is SQIVND (reference sequence). The CDR3 covers 13 residues. The CDR3 is CASGQAVGKPQHF. The CDR3 nucleotides are TGTGCCAGTGGACAGGCGGTGGGGAAGCCCCAGCATTTT.

The V call is TRBV7-2, the J call TRBJ2-2; tentatively, D is TRBD1 (5 bases). The CDR3 covers 14 residues. Germline CDR1 SGHTA, CDR2 FQGNSA. V lost 3 bases and J lost 1, with 6 bases in between. This CDR3 reads CASSFGQNTGELFF. DNA of the CDR3: TGTGCCAGCAGCTTCGGACAGAACACCGGGGAGCTGTTTTTT.

This chain links TRBV6-1 with TRBJ1-1; D might be TRBD1 (6 bases). The ends were cut back, 7 bases at V and 3 bases at J, with 18 bases in the middle. Germline V gives CDR1 MNHNS, CDR2 SASEGT. The CDR3 runs 15 residues. CDR3 in DNA: TGTGCCAGCAAGCCAGCCAGGGGCTGGGACACTGAAGCTTTCTTT. This translates into CASKPARGWDTEAFF.

In its sample, this clone ranks as medium-sized. This rearrangement joins TRBV27 to TRBJ2-1; TRBD2 aligns across 7 bases. V was pared by 10 bases and J by 5 bases, with 14 bases of the junction left unmatched. Germline values: CDR1 MNHEY, CDR2 SMNVEV (reference sequence). There are 15 residues in the CDR3. In DNA form, the CDR3 reads TGTGCCACTTTGACTAGCTTCGGACCGAACAATGAGCAGTTCTTC. This gives the protein CATLTSFGPNNEQFF.